The 20 T cell receptor beta chains presented below share a single source sample, sequenced in a study of T cells after yellow fever vaccination. In TCRdb, the 5' RACE reads were re-called with MiXCR into one record per CDR3 protein. The sample has approximately 250,000 distinct CDR3 sequences, about 5.2% seen once. Sequencing used CD4+ T cells sorted from PBMCs, obtained on the day of the yellow fever booster vaccination. The receptors come from a man aged 18 to 30 who received the YFV17D yellow fever vaccine.

In this sample, this clonotype turned up a few times. The chain employs TRBV30 and TRBJ1-5; TRBD1 matches 8 bases. CDR1 and CDR2 (germline): GTSNPN, SVGIG (reference sequence). There are 15 residues in the CDR3. J was trimmed by 5 bases and V by 0 bases; bases with no gene match: 6. The CDR3 loop reads CAWSVWTGRDQPQHF. The CDR3 DNA is TGTGCCTGGAGTGTATGGACAGGGCGGGATCAGCCCCAGCATTTT.

This clonotype has only a few counts. The rearrangement joins TRBV27 to TRBJ2-5, with 9 bases aligning to TRBD2. This CDR3 has 19 amino acids. Germline V gene lookup returns CDR1 MNHEY and CDR2 SMNVEV (reference sequence). After removal of 5 bases from V and 2 bases from J, the junction contained 18 bases not matched to a gene. The CDR3 DNA sequence: TGTGCCAGCAGTCCGCGGGGGGGCGTTTTGCCGCGAGGTCAAGAGACCCAGTACTTC. Protein: CASSPRGGVLPRGQETQYF.

In its sample, this clonotype was seen many times. This chain connects TRBV5-1 to TRBJ2-3, with 7 bases lining up with TRBD1. Germline CDR1 is SGHRS and CDR2 is YFSETQ. With V trimmed by 6 bases and J by 6 bases, 10 bases remained unmatched. This CDR3 has 14 amino acids. In DNA form, the CDR3 reads TGCGCCAGCATCTCCGGGACAGAAACCGATACGCAGTATTTT. Translation gives CASISGTETDTQYF.

This sequence joins TRBV20-1 and TRBJ1-3; TRBD1 might be the D (6 bases). The CDR3 is 14 amino acids. The germline V gene has CDR1 DFQATT and CDR2 SNEGSKA (reference sequence). Trimming stripped 6 bases from V and 0 bases from J, with 12 bases between. The CDR3 sequence: CSATDRVSGNTIYF. In DNA, the CDR3 is TGCAGTGCCACGGACAGAGTCTCTGGAAACACCATATATTTT.

The chain is built from TRBV24-1 and TRBJ2-7; TRBD1 aligns across 7 bases. V gave up 9 bases and J gave up 12 bases; unmatched junction bases: 4. The CDR3 contains 9 residues. Germline V gene sequence: CDR1 KGHDR, CDR2 SFDVKD. CDR3 nucleotide sequence: TGTGCCACCCGACAGGGACCGTACTTC. Encoded protein: CATRQGPYF.

The chain recombines TRBV7-2 with TRBJ2-7; 9 positions match TRBD2. The CDR3 loop spans 15 amino acids. J gave up 3 bases and V 2 bases, and 5 bases lay outside the gene matches. Germline assignment: CDR1 SGHTA and CDR2 FQGNSA. CDR3 sequence (DNA): TGTGCCAGCAGCTTACAGGCGGGGGGGGTCTACGAGCAGTACTTC. Translating it yields CASSLQAGGVYEQYF.

V gene TRBV11-1 combines with J gene TRBJ2-1; D is perhaps TRBD2 (5 bases). In germline, CDR1 is SGHAT, CDR2 FQDESV (reference sequence). Deletions cut 3 bases from V and 1 base from J, with 10 bases between. This CDR3 comprises 15 residues. Here the CDR3 reads CASSLRAESYNEQFF. In nucleotides, the CDR3 is TGTGCCAGCAGCTTGAGGGCAGAGTCCTACAATGAGCAGTTCTTC.

The genes are TRBV2 and TRBJ2-7; D is possibly TRBD2 (6 bases). The V end lost 5 bases, the J end lost 3 bases, and 14 bases lay between the germline ends. The CDR3 sequence is 14 residues long. Germline-derived CDR1 and CDR2 are SNHLY and FYNNEI. The CDR3 region has the DNA TGTGCCAGCAGTATGCCTCCGGGACTCTACGAGCAGTACGTC. Translating it yields CASSMPPGLYEQYV.

This clonotype was observed at least ten times. This chain uses TRBV7-8 with TRBJ2-7, with no clear D. The CDR3 runs to 15 residues. Germline CDR1 reads SGHVS; CDR2 reads FQNEAQ. Trimming took 5 bases from V and 3 from J, leaving 17 bases between them. The CDR3 nucleotides read TGTGCCAGCAGCCGCTATCCCGGAGCCGACTACGAGCAGTACTTC. Residues: CASSRYPGADYEQYF.

This clonotype occurred many times. The V and J genes are TRBV20-1 and TRBJ2-3, with D hard to call. Per the germline V gene, CDR1 is DFQATT and CDR2 is SNEGSKA (reference sequence). This CDR3 has 16 amino acids. V was clipped by 3 bases and J by 0 bases, with 16 bases between them. CDR3: CSASVRALTSTDTQYF. The DNA for the CDR3 is TGCAGTGCTAGTGTCCGGGCCCTCACTAGCACAGATACGCAGTATTTT.

This clonotype was seen at least ten times. V usage is TRBV7-2 and J usage is TRBJ2-1, with 7 positions matching TRBD2. V gave up 3 bases and J gave up 9 bases; unmatched junction bases: 8. CDR1 and CDR2 (germline): SGHTA, FQGNSA. This CDR3 has 14 amino acids. CDR3 sequence reads: CASSFTGGGIEQFF. CDR3 nucleotide sequence: TGTGCCAGCAGCTTCACGGGGGGTGGGATTGAGCAGTTCTTC.

The V and J genes are TRBV12-3 or TRBV12-4 and TRBJ1-6; no firm D call. The length of the CDR3 is 15 residues. Between the trimmed V and J ends, which lost 2 bases and 6 bases, there was a span of 11 bases. The chain's CDR3 is CASSLNAGSNSPLHF. Here the CDR3 DNA reads TGTGCCAGCAGTTTAAATGCCGGGAGTAATTCACCCCTCCACTTT.

This chain links TRBV10-1 with TRBJ2-7; the D gene is possibly TRBD1 (5 bases). V was cut by 3 bases and J by 5 bases, with 5 bases left in between. CDR1 WNHNN and CDR2 SYGVQD come from the germline V gene (reference sequence). This CDR3 is 11 amino acids long. Here the CDR3 reads CASSEGDEQYF. The CDR3 nucleotides are TGCGCCAGCAGTGAAGGGGACGAGCAGTACTTC.

The chain combines TRBV5-4 with TRBJ2-3, with 8 positions matching TRBD2. CDR1 and CDR2 from the germline V gene are SGHNT and YYREEE (reference sequence). The CDR3 is made up of 17 amino acids. V gave up 0 bases and J gave up 1 base; unmatched junction bases: 7. The CDR3 spells CASSLAIGRGGTDTQYF. The CDR3 DNA follows: TGTGCCAGCAGCTTGGCGATTGGGCGGGGGGGCACAGATACGCAGTATTTT.

This clonotype was recorded many times. This chain links TRBV5-1 with TRBJ2-1, with TRBD2 matching 16 bases. Germline CDR1 is SGHRS and CDR2 is YFSETQ. This CDR3 is built from 21 residues. Losses at the gene ends were 7 bases for V and 2 bases for J; bases not matched to a gene: 18. In DNA, the CDR3 is TGCGCCAGCGGGGGACTAGCGGGGGGGCCAGTCACGTCAAGGCCCTACAATGAGCAGTTCTTC. It translates to CASGGLAGGPVTSRPYNEQFF.

V gene TRBV5-1 combines with J gene TRBJ2-5, with no clear D. Trimming stripped 6 bases from V and 4 bases from J, with 16 bases between. The CDR3 is 14 residues long. Germline V CDR1 and CDR2: SGHRS, YFSETQ. The CDR3 is CASIFSGPGETQYF. The DNA of the CDR3 is TGCGCCAGCATCTTCTCAGGCCCAGGAGAGACCCAGTACTTC.

In its sample, this clonotype was seen many times. The DNA of the CDR3 is TGTGCCAGCAGCTTTATGGGGGGATTAGGCACTGAAGCTTTCTTT. Protein: CASSFMGGLGTEAFF. The V gene is TRBV7-9, the J gene TRBJ1-1; TRBD1 might be the D (5 bases). V lost 3 bases, J lost 4 bases, and 15 bases lay in between. Looked up from germline, CDR1 is SEHNR and CDR2 is FQNEAQ (reference sequence). The length of the CDR3 is 15 residues.

The chain links TRBV4-3 to TRBJ2-5; D remains ambiguous. This CDR3 has 13 amino acids. V gave up 3 bases and J gave up 5 bases, with 10 bases separating them. The germline V gene has CDR1 LGHNA and CDR2 YSLEER. In DNA form, the CDR3 reads TGCGCCAGCAGCCATAGACAAGGCGAGACCCAGTACTTC. This translates into CASSHRQGETQYF.

This clonotype has at least ten counts. The chain employs TRBV2 and TRBJ1-1, with a tentative D call TRBD1 (6 bases). The ends were cut back, 8 bases at V and 1 base at J, with 14 bases in the middle. This CDR3 has 14 residues. The germline gives CDR1 SNHLY, CDR2 FYNNEI. DNA of the CDR3: TGTGCCAGCTCCCTCCAGGGGCAGAACACTGAAGCTTTCTTT. It yields the protein CASSLQGQNTEAFF.

A few counts support this clonotype. The rearrangement links TRBV5-4 to TRBJ2-5, with 11 nucleotides matching TRBD1. The CDR3 runs to 15 residues. CDR1 and CDR2 from the germline V gene are SGHNT and YYREEE (reference sequence). Trimming at V came to 0 bases and at J to 5 bases, leaving 3 bases not matched to a gene. The chain's CDR3 is CASSLVGQGVETQYF. Here the CDR3 DNA reads TGTGCCAGCAGCTTGGTGGGACAGGGGGTTGAGACCCAGTACTTC. Variable domain in full (rest from reference TRBV5-4 and TRBJ2-5): ETGVTQSPTHLIKTRGQQVTLRCSSQSGHNTVSWYQQALGQGPQFIFQYYREEENGRGNFPPRFSGLQFPNYSSELNVNALELDDSALYLCASSLVGQGVETQYFGPGTRLLVL.